Below, 28 T cell receptor beta chains from the same sample are listed, as sequenced in a study of early T cells in non-severe SARS-CoV-2 infection (TCRdb year 2021). Receptor libraries were prepared by 5' RACE. Sequencing relied on a NextSeq 500. TCRdb cleaned the public reads at Q25 with fastp, built clones with MiXCR and kept in-frame beta chains. A single entry per CDR3 protein holds the most common genes and DNA from its merged rows. The sample table shows roughly 40,000 distinct CDR3 sequences, and around 7.8% are seen once. 8% to 9.5% of the sample is taken by the ten largest. Specimen: whole blood. These receptors all come from an adult who was a healthcare worker with PCR-confirmed SARS-CoV-2 infection or an uninfected control (not recorded which).

This clonotype showed up many times. The junction does not match germline at one end; this may be a read error. Written as DNA, the CDR3 is TGTGCCAGCAGTTCCACGGACTACTCCAAGGCCTACTTC. Amino acid sequence: CASSSTDYSKAYF. This sequence joins TRBV27 and TRBJ2-1, with a possible D match to TRBD2 (6 bases). Germline V CDR1 and CDR2: MNHEY, SMNVEV (reference sequence). This CDR3 spans 13 amino acids.

This clonotype was recorded a few times. The genes are TRBV19 and TRBJ2-1; TRBD1 matches 8 bases. With 4 bases clipped from V and 4 bases from J, the junction kept 6 bases outside the gene matches. There are 15 residues in the CDR3. Looked up from germline, CDR1 is LNHDA and CDR2 is SQIVND (reference sequence). CDR3 coding DNA: TGTGCCAGTAGTACCGGGCGGGACAGGTACAATGAGCAGTTCTTC. It codes for CASSTGRDRYNEQFF.

This clonotype was counted a few times. The chain is built from TRBV7-2 and TRBJ2-2, with 8 bases that match TRBD2. The V segment lost 8 bases and the J segment 1 base; nucleotides outside the gene matches: 6. Germline-derived CDR1 and CDR2 are SGHTA and FQGNSA. The CDR3 extends over 15 amino acids. DNA of the CDR3: TGTGCCAGCTCACGACTAGCGATGAACACCGGGGAGCTGTTTTTT. It encodes CASSRLAMNTGELFF.

The rearrangement uses TRBV5-4 and TRBJ1-2, with 9 bases fitting TRBD1. J was trimmed by 5 bases and V by 6 bases; bases with no gene match: 11. The CDR3 runs to 15 residues. Germline V lookup: CDR1 SGHNT, CDR2 YYREEE (reference sequence). CDR3 in DNA: TGTGCCAGCAAAAGGGCGGGACAGGGCGAATATGGCTACACCTTC. It translates to CASKRAGQGEYGYTF.

This clonotype has ten or more counts. The V gene is TRBV27, the J gene TRBJ2-5; perhaps TRBD1 as D (6 bases). The CDR3 is 14 residues long. CDR1 is MNHEY and CDR2 is SMNVEV in the germline V gene (reference sequence). Trimming left V 3 bases short and J 3 bases short, with 11 bases between. CDR3 coding DNA: TGTGCCAGCAGTTTCTTTGACAGGAAAGAGACCCAGTACTTC. Protein product: CASSFFDRKETQYF.

This clonotype showed up many times. The chain joins TRBV28 to TRBJ2-3, with TRBD2 matching 10 bases. CDR1 and CDR2 from the germline V gene are MDHEN and SYDVKM. V lost 5 bases to trimming and J lost 6 bases; unmatched junction nucleotides: 5. The CDR3 sequence is 14 residues long. CDR3 bases: TGTGCCAGCAGTAAGCGGGGGGGCAAGGATACGCAGTATTTT. Translated, it gives CASSKRGGKDTQYF.

At least ten counts were recorded for this clonotype. V usage is TRBV20-1 and J usage is TRBJ2-1; TRBD2 matches at 13 bases. Germline V gives CDR1 DFQATT, CDR2 SNEGSKA (reference sequence). V dropped 7 bases and J dropped 8; count of bases not matched to a gene: 14. This CDR3 spans 16 amino acids. CDR3 region: CSVQTSGGPPLDEQFF. The DNA of the CDR3 is TGCAGTGTCCAGACTAGCGGGGGGCCACCCCTCGATGAGCAGTTCTTC.

This chain joins TRBV6-6 and TRBJ2-6; D unclear. From germline, CDR1 is MNHNY and CDR2 SVGAGI (reference sequence). Trimming pared 10 bases from V and 2 bases from J, leaving 9 bases between. The CDR3 is 13 residues long. The CDR3 spells CATSGAGANVLTF. The CDR3 coding sequence is TGTGCCACCTCGGGCGCTGGGGCCAACGTCCTGACTTTC.

The table lists this clonotype with many counts. This rearrangement joins TRBV6-2 or TRBV6-3 to TRBJ1-2, with unresolved D. CDR1 is MNHEY and CDR2 is SVGEGT in the germline V gene. The V end lost 0 bases, the J end lost 0 bases, and 8 bases lay between the germline ends. CDR3 length: 15 residues. CDR3 in DNA: TGTGCCAGCAGTTACTCGGCAGAAGCTAACTATGGCTACACCTTC. Translation gives CASSYSAEANYGYTF.

The gene calls are TRBV9 and TRBJ1-2, with D possibly being TRBD1 (6 bases). This CDR3 has 15 residues. V lost 4 bases and J lost 1, with 14 bases in between. Germline V CDR1 and CDR2: SGDLS, YYNGEE. The CDR3 is CASSLGQRDNYGYTF. The CDR3 DNA reads TGTGCCAGCAGCCTAGGACAGAGGGATAACTATGGCTACACCTTC.

The V gene is TRBV7-2, the J gene TRBJ2-7, with a tentative D call TRBD1 (6 bases). CDR3 size: 14 residues. Trimming stripped 2 bases from V and 6 bases from J, with 14 bases between. Germline loops: CDR1 SGHTA, CDR2 FQGNSA. The CDR3 spells CASSLQGTPGEQYF. The CDR3 DNA is TGTGCCAGCAGCTTACAGGGGACACCAGGCGAGCAGTACTTC.

In its sample, this clonotype was seen many times. The V gene is TRBV30, the J gene TRBJ1-1; possibly TRBD1 for D (5 bases). Germline CDR1 GTSNPN, CDR2 SVGIG (reference sequence). V gave up 5 bases and J gave up 1 base, with 11 bases separating them. This CDR3 contains 13 residues. CDR3 protein: CAWRWRGNTEAFF. The DNA of the CDR3 is TGTGCCTGGCGCTGGAGGGGGAACACTGAAGCTTTCTTT. The full variable domain, its missing parts supplied by reference TRBV30 and TRBJ1-1, is SQTIHQWPATLVQPVGSPLSLECTVEGTSNPNLYWYRQAAGRGLQLLFYSVGIGQISSEVPQNLSASRPQDRQFILSSKKLLLSDSGFYLCAWRWRGNTEAFFGQGTRLTVV.

This clonotype occurred many times. The chain carries TRBV10-3 and TRBJ1-2, with D unresolved. V lost 2 bases and J lost 8, with 15 bases in between. The germline V gene has CDR1 ENHRY and CDR2 SYGVKD. This CDR3 comprises 14 residues. In DNA form, the CDR3 reads TGTGCCATCAGTGAGCCTAGAGGTGCCCGCGGCTACACCTTC. Translating it yields CAISEPRGARGYTF.

This clonotype was seen ten or more times. J is TRBJ2-3 and V is TRBV29-1, with TRBD1 matching over 7 bases. With V trimmed by 7 bases and J by 6 bases, 7 bases remained unmatched. The CDR3 loop spans 12 amino acids. The germline V gene encodes CDR1 SQVTM and CDR2 ANQGSEA. The CDR3 sequence is CSAKGGADTQYF. The CDR3, as DNA: TGCAGCGCTAAAGGGGGCGCGGATACGCAGTATTTT.

This clonotype was observed a few times. The chain combines TRBV6-2 or TRBV6-3 with TRBJ2-4, with 10 bases lining up with TRBD1. This CDR3 is 16 amino acids long. The V segment lost 7 bases and the J segment 1 base; nucleotides outside the gene matches: 7. The V gene's germline CDR1 is MNHEY and CDR2 SVGEGT. The DNA for the CDR3 is TGTGCCAGCACTCAACCGGACAGGGGGGCCAAAAACATTCAGTACTTC. Its translation: CASTQPDRGAKNIQYF.

This clonotype was counted many times. The V gene is TRBV7-2, the J gene TRBJ1-1; tentative D call: TRBD1 (6 bases). The CDR3 runs 15 residues. V lost 2 bases, J lost 5 bases, and 15 bases lay in between. Germline CDR1 and CDR2: SGHTA and FQGNSA. CDR3 coding DNA: TGTGCCAGCAGCTTATCGGGGGCGAGATTAACTGAAGCTTTCTTT. This translates into CASSLSGARLTEAFF. Complete variable domain (other parts from reference TRBV7-2 and TRBJ1-1): GAGVSQSPSNKVTEKGKDVELRCDPISGHTALYWYRQSLGQGLEFLIYFQGNSAPDKSGLPSDRFSAERTGGSVSTLTIQRTQQEDSAVYLCASSLSGARLTEAFFGQGTRLTVV.

About this clonotype itself: This may be a read error, as it is one base from a much larger clone. This chain uses TRBV4-3 with TRBJ1-1; no clear D. The germline CDR1 and CDR2 sequences are LGHNA and YSLEER. CDR3 length: 15 residues. The CDR3, as DNA: TGCGCCAGCAGCCTCCTGGAGGGTTCGAACGCTGAAGCTTTCTTT. Amino acids: CASSLLEGSNAEAFF.

This clonotype occurred many times. The chain employs TRBV20-1 and TRBJ1-1, with D possibly being TRBD1 (5 bases). There are 13 residues in the CDR3. CDR1 DFQATT and CDR2 SNEGSKA come from the germline V gene (reference sequence). With 2 bases removed from V and 3 bases from J, the gap between germline ends came to 10 bases. The CDR3 loop reads CSARRRADTEAFF. For the CDR3, the DNA is TGCAGTGCTAGACGCAGGGCGGACACTGAAGCTTTCTTT.

This clonotype was detected only a few times. The rearrangement joins TRBV6-6 to TRBJ1-2, with D perhaps matching TRBD1 (5 bases). Trimming stripped 2 bases from V and 4 bases from J, with 11 bases between. CDR3 length: 14 amino acids. Germline values: CDR1 MNHNY, CDR2 SVGAGI (reference sequence). CDR3 coding DNA: TGTGCCAGCAGTTACCCCGGGGGAGCCTATGGCTACACCTTC. Its protein is CASSYPGGAYGYTF.

This clonotype was seen only a few times. The J gene is TRBJ1-4, the V gene TRBV6-5; TRBD1 matches at 9 bases. This CDR3 contains 15 residues. V shed 6 bases and J 11 bases; nucleotides not matched to a gene: 13. CDR1 is MNHEY and CDR2 is SVGAGI in the germline V gene. DNA of the CDR3: TGTGCCAGCAGCCCATTACCGGGACAGGGTATGAAACTGTTTTTT. Protein sequence: CASSPLPGQGMKLFF.

This clonotype was detected many times. Relative to the germline gene, one junction end is altered; a read error may explain this. This rearrangement joins TRBV7-7 to TRBJ2-1; no clear D gene. This CDR3 comprises 16 residues. CDR1 and CDR2 (germline): SSHAT, FNYEAQ (reference sequence). This CDR3 is CASSLASRSSYNEQFF. Here the CDR3 DNA reads TGTGCTAGCAGCTTAGCTTCGCGGAGCTCCTACAATGAGCAGTTCTTC.

This rearrangement joins TRBV7-2 to TRBJ1-1; D gene ambiguous. The CDR3 has 15 amino acids. V lost 4 bases and J 7 bases, leaving 19 bases between the germline ends. Looked up from germline, CDR1 is SGHTA and CDR2 is FQGNSA. CDR3: CASSSEGEVRVEAFF. CDR3 in DNA: TGTGCCAGCAGCTCGGAGGGAGAAGTAAGAGTTGAAGCTTTCTTT.

This clonotype was recorded many times. The chain couples TRBV18 to TRBJ1-6; D unclear. V was shortened by 2 bases and J by 0 bases, with 11 bases between the two germline ends. This CDR3 has 17 amino acids. Looked up from germline, CDR1 is KGHSH and CDR2 is LQKENI. CDR3 in DNA: TGTGCCAGCTCACCAGGGGTCGTAAGCTCCTATAATTCACCCCTCCACTTT. It is translated as CASSPGVVSSYNSPLHF.

Only a few counts were recorded for this clonotype. The gene calls are TRBV3-1 and TRBJ2-7; D unclear. Per the germline V gene, CDR1 is LGHDT and CDR2 is YNNKEL (reference sequence). The CDR3 contains 12 residues. V dropped 2 bases and J dropped 6 bases, with 8 bases sitting between them. CDR3 sequence reads: CASSQYSGEQYF. CDR3 nucleotides: TGTGCCAGCAGCCAATACTCGGGCGAGCAGTACTTC.

J is TRBJ2-1 and V is TRBV12-3 or TRBV12-4; possible D gene TRBD1, 5 bases. Between the trimmed V and J ends, which lost 6 bases and 6 bases, there was a span of 18 bases. The CDR3 spans 15 residues. CDR3 sequence: CASSPDSTRTNEQFF. CDR3 coding DNA: TGTGCCAGCAGCCCCGACAGTACCCGGACCAATGAGCAGTTCTTC.

This clonotype has just a few counts. The chain recombines TRBV20-1 with TRBJ2-7; D is ambiguous. CDR1 is DFQATT, CDR2 SNEGSKA, per germline (reference sequence). Trimming took 0 bases from V and 3 from J, leaving 18 bases between them. The CDR3 totals 16 residues. For the CDR3, the DNA is TGCAGTGCTAGAGATGGTTCCCTTGCGAGGATCTACGAGCAGTACTTC. Amino acid sequence: CSARDGSLARIYEQYF.

This clonotype was seen a handful of times. The CDR3 sequence is CASSLEGRGETQYF. The CDR3 DNA reads as TGCGCCAGCAGCTTGGAGGGCAGGGGAGAGACCCAGTACTTC. V and J are TRBV5-1 and TRBJ2-5; weak D call: TRBD1 (6 bases). CDR3 size: 14 residues. V was cut by 0 bases and J by 4 bases, with 10 bases left in between. Germline V CDR1 and CDR2: SGHRS, YFSETQ.

In its sample, this clonotype was seen many times. This chain connects TRBV19 to TRBJ1-2; 7 bases map to TRBD1. CDR3 size: 13 residues. Germline CDR1 LNHDA, CDR2 SQIVND (reference sequence). Trimming at V came to 4 bases and at J to 3 bases, leaving 2 bases not matched to a gene. CDR3 sequence: CASSTQGDYGYTF. The CDR3, as DNA: TGTGCCAGTAGTACCCAGGGGGACTATGGCTACACCTTC. The variable domain in full, with the rest retrieved from reference TRBV19 and TRBJ1-2, is DGGITQSPKYLFRKEGQNVTLSCEQNLNHDAMYWYRQDPGQGLRLIYYSQIVNDFQKGDIAEGYSVSREKKESFPLTVTSAQKNPTAFYLCASSTQGDYGYTFGSGTRLTVV.